Following are 17 T cell receptor beta chains from one sample sequenced in a study of blood T cell repertoires in COVID-19 (dated by TCRdb to 2020 to 2022). The protocol used for the library was the immunoSEQ multiplex PCR assay. Drawn from immuneACCESS, this table holds only the in-frame rearrangements with V and J called that TCRdb kept. Clones are partly lost; checked studies trace under half to an unresolved V gene and leave the rest unexplained. The sample data list more than 90,000 clones, and around 82% of these were observed just once. The ten top clones hold over 10% of the sample. The sequenced sample was peripheral blood. Receptor source: a human donor in a cohort sampled during active COVID-19.

The chain joins TRBV20-1 to TRBJ2-4, with 8 bases that match TRBD2. The CDR3 extends over 13 amino acids. CDR1 and CDR2 from the germline V gene are DFQATT and SNEGSKA (reference sequence). The junction had 1 base not matched to a gene; V was cut back by 3 bases and J by 3 bases. Written as DNA, the CDR3 is TGCAGTGCTAGTCGGGAGGGCAAAAACATTCAGTACTTC. It encodes CSASREGKNIQYF.

The chain uses TRBV10-3 and TRBJ1-3; D is perhaps TRBD1 (6 bases). Germline CDR1 ENHRY, CDR2 SYGVKD. Between the trimmed V and J ends, which lost 6 bases and 0 bases, there was a span of 6 bases. The CDR3 length is 13 residues. The CDR3 is CAIRDSSGNTIYF. The DNA of the CDR3 is TGTGCCATCAGGGACAGCTCTGGAAACACCATATATTTT.

V gene TRBV9 combines with J gene TRBJ1-5; no firm D call. This CDR3 has 13 amino acids. Germline loops: CDR1 SGDLS, CDR2 YYNGEE. V gave up 0 bases and J gave up 9 bases, with 10 bases separating them. The CDR3 loop reads CASSVGSDRPQHF. The CDR3 nucleotides are TGTGCCAGCAGCGTAGGGAGTGACCGGCCCCAGCATTTT.

The chain combines TRBV6-6 with TRBJ1-1; tentative D call: TRBD1 (5 bases). V gave up 6 bases and J gave up 3 bases, with 14 bases separating them. Germline assignment: CDR1 MNHNY and CDR2 SVGAGI (reference sequence). The CDR3 is 14 amino acids. This CDR3 is CASRNYGGYTEAFF. CDR3 DNA: TGTGCCAGCAGAAACTACGGGGGGTACACTGAAGCTTTCTTT.

The chain has TRBV5-1 and TRBJ2-6; 10 bases are shared with TRBD1. The CDR3 is made up of 19 amino acids. CDR1 SGHRS and CDR2 YFSETQ come from the germline V gene. V lost 4 bases and J lost 1; bases outside the gene matches: 11. The CDR3 region is CASSKQPGTGASGANVLTF. CDR3 sequence (DNA): TGCGCCAGCAGCAAACAACCCGGGACAGGGGCTTCTGGGGCCAACGTCCTGACTTTC.

This clone showed up just a few times. The chain combines TRBV19 with TRBJ1-5; 7 nucleotides align to TRBD1. Unmatched junction bases numbered 1, after V lost 4 bases and J lost 4 bases. This CDR3 is built from 13 residues. Looked up from germline, CDR1 is LNHDA and CDR2 is SQIVND (reference sequence). This CDR3 reads CASSTQGNQPQHF. DNA for the CDR3: TGTGCCAGTAGTACACAGGGGAATCAGCCCCAGCATTTT.

This chain uses TRBV4-2 with TRBJ2-1; 11 bases match TRBD2. Germline lookup yields CDR1 LGHNA and CDR2 YNFKEQ. After removal of 4 bases from V and 6 bases from J, the junction contained 8 bases not matched to a gene. The CDR3 loop spans 16 amino acids. CDR3 sequence (DNA): TGTGCCAGCAGCCGAGCACTAGCGGGAGATAGCAATGAGCAGTTCTTC. Encoded protein: CASSRALAGDSNEQFF.

The rearrangement uses TRBV30 and TRBJ1-1, with D maybe TRBD1 (6 bases). The germline CDR1 and CDR2 sequences are GTSNPN and SVGIG (reference sequence). CDR3 length: 16 residues. V lost 5 bases and J lost 4, with 23 bases in between. The CDR3 reads CAWGLGGREMVTEAFF. The DNA of the CDR3 is TGTGCCTGGGGTCTTGGGGGCCGCGAAATGGTCACTGAAGCTTTCTTT. Full variable domain (missing parts from reference TRBV30 and TRBJ1-1): SQTIHQWPATLVQPVGSPLSLECTVEGTSNPNLYWYRQAAGRGLQLLFYSVGIGQISSEVPQNLSASRPQDRQFILSSKKLLLSDSGFYLCAWGLGGREMVTEAFFGQGTRLTVV.

This rearrangement joins TRBV10-2 to TRBJ2-7; 7 bases match TRBD1. Trimming removed 8 bases from V and 3 bases from J; junction bases left unmatched: 10. CDR1 and CDR2 from the germline V gene are WSHSY and SAAADI. The length of the CDR3 is 14 residues. The chain's CDR3 is CASLRQGQDYEQYF. In DNA form, the CDR3 reads TGCGCCAGCCTAAGACAGGGACAAGACTACGAGCAGTACTTC.

The chain is built from TRBV11-2 and TRBJ2-7, with a weak D call TRBD2 (5 bases). Germline V CDR1 and CDR2: SGHAT, FQNNGV. CDR3 length: 11 residues. V lost 8 bases to trimming and J lost 1 base, with 6 bases between them. The CDR3, as DNA: TGTGCCAGCTCGGGGTCCTACGAGCAGTACTTC. Translation gives CASSGSYEQYF. The whole variable domain, filled in from reference TRBV11-2 and TRBJ2-7, reads EAGVAQSPRYKIIEKRQSVAFWCNPISGHATLYWYQQILGQGPKLLIQFQNNGVVDDSQLPKDRFSAERLKGVDSTLKIQPAKLEDSAVYLCASSGSYEQYFGPGTRLTVT.

The rearrangement joins TRBV5-8 to TRBJ1-4; tentatively, D is TRBD1 (6 bases). The CDR3 consists of 16 residues. Per the germline V gene, CDR1 is SGHTS and CDR2 is YDEGEE. The V gene lost 2 bases and the J gene lost 2 bases, with 13 bases spanning the gap. CDR3 sequence (DNA): TGTGCCAGCAGCTTCGGACAGCCTCTTACTAATGAAAAACTGTTTTTT. It is translated as CASSFGQPLTNEKLFF.

The chain employs TRBV29-1 and TRBJ2-5, with D hard to call. There are 11 residues in the CDR3. The V end lost 3 bases, the J end lost 4 bases, and 6 bases lay between the germline ends. The germline CDR1 and CDR2 sequences are SQVTM and ANQGSEA. CDR3 in amino acids: CSVEYSETQYF. DNA of the CDR3: TGCAGCGTTGAGTATTCAGAGACCCAGTACTTC.

This clone was seen just once. V usage is TRBV10-2 and J usage is TRBJ1-6; the D is unclear. In germline, CDR1 is WSHSY, CDR2 SAAADI. The V gene lost 4 bases and the J gene lost 5 bases, with 21 bases spanning the gap. The CDR3 extends over 18 amino acids. In nucleotides, the CDR3 is TGCGCCAGCAGTGGAGGCCGATACCTTACGGAACATAATTCACCCCTCCACTTT. Translation: CASSGGRYLTEHNSPLHF.

This clone was seen a single time. This chain connects TRBV6-2 or TRBV6-3 to TRBJ1-6; perhaps TRBD1 as D (5 bases). Trimming left V 0 bases short and J 11 bases short, with 11 bases between. The germline gives CDR1 MNHEY, CDR2 SVGEGT. CDR3 size: 14 residues. The CDR3 coding sequence is TGTGCCAGCAGTTACTCGAGTAGGGGTACACCCCTCCACTTT. Protein product: CASSYSSRGTPLHF.

V is TRBV19 and J is TRBJ1-2, with 7 bases identical to TRBD1. Per germline, CDR1 LNHDA and CDR2 SQIVND (reference sequence). This CDR3 spans 14 amino acids. The junction had 3 bases not matched to a gene; V was cut back by 3 bases and J by 2 bases. CDR3 in amino acids: CASSITRGNYGYTF. CDR3 nucleotides: TGTGCCAGTAGTATCACCAGGGGGAACTATGGCTACACCTTC.

The rearrangement joins TRBV30 to TRBJ2-5; 10 bases are shared with TRBD1. The CDR3 is 15 residues long. V gave up 4 bases and J gave up 5 bases; unmatched junction bases: 10. The germline V gene encodes CDR1 GTSNPN and CDR2 SVGIG (reference sequence). The CDR3 bases are TGTGCCTGGAACCTCCAGACAGGGGGCGGGGAGACCCAGTACTTC. The encoded protein is CAWNLQTGGGETQYF. The complete variable domain, with remaining parts taken from reference TRBV30 and TRBJ2-5, reads SQTIHQWPATLVQPVGSPLSLECTVEGTSNPNLYWYRQAAGRGLQLLFYSVGIGQISSEVPQNLSASRPQDRQFILSSKKLLLSDSGFYLCAWNLQTGGGETQYFGPGTRLLVL.

The chain employs TRBV3-1 (or the pseudogene TRBV3-2) and TRBJ1-4; D remains unclear. Germline V gives CDR1 LGHDT, CDR2 YNNKEL (reference sequence). This CDR3 contains 15 residues. The V end was cut by 0 bases, the J end by 0 bases, with 5 bases between. The CDR3 nucleotides are TGTGCCAGCAGCCAAGAACACCCAACTAATGAAAAACTGTTTTTT. Translating it yields CASSQEHPTNEKLFF.